Listed below are T cell receptor beta chains from one sample, sequenced in a study of blood T cell repertoires in COVID-19. TCRdb keeps only in-frame clones here, not all; method: immunoSEQ multiplex PCR. This sample yields 140,000 to 150,000 clones, of which just under 90% are seen a single time; around 8.3% belongs to the top ten. The sample comprised peripheral blood. These TCRs come from a woman between 45 and 65 years old with active or convalescent COVID-19. CDR3s include the opening cysteine and the closing phenylalanine or tryptophan. Each record gives: D gene, V gene, J gene, clone size, CDR3 protein, CDR3 DNA. The D gene is left open where the match is weak. The size entry is marked missing in some rows and otherwise reads once, few, many or a size class.

TRBD2	TRBV6-2/TRBV6-3	TRBJ2-1	NA	CASSLAGVSYNEQFF	TGTGCCAGCAGTTTAGCGGGAGTAAGTTACAATGAGCAGTTCTTC
NA	TRBV18	TRBJ1-2	NA	CASSPQENYGYTF	TGTGCCAGCTCACCACAGGAGAACTATGGCTACACCTTC
NA	TRBV9	TRBJ1-1	few	CASSPSDRGMSEAFF	TGTGCCAGCAGCCCTTCGGACAGAGGTATGTCTGAAGCTTTCTTT
TRBD2	TRBV9	TRBJ2-2	NA	CASSVGSGGSTGELFF	TGTGCCAGCAGCGTCGGGAGCGGGGGATCTACCGGGGAGCTGTTTTTT
TRBD2	TRBV7-2	TRBJ2-3	NA	CASSLVGLAGFDTQYF	TGTGCCAGCAGCTTAGTAGGACTAGCGGGATTTGATACGCAGTATTTT
NA	TRBV7-2	TRBJ1-2	few	CASSLRPTGDYGYTF	TGTGCCAGCAGCTTACGGCCGACAGGAGATTATGGCTACACCTTC
NA	TRBV27	TRBJ1-5	NA	CASSFQGTGNQPQHF	TGTGCCAGCAGTTTTCAGGGGACGGGGAATCAGCCCCAGCATTTT
TRBD1	TRBV5-4	TRBJ1-1	NA	CASSPWPKDRGNTEAFF	TGTGCCAGCAGCCCATGGCCGAAGGACAGGGGCAACACTGAAGCTTTCTTT
NA	TRBV30	TRBJ2-2	many	CAWGASAGELFF	TGTGCCTGGGGAGCGTCGGCCGGGGAGCTGTTTTTT
NA	TRBV7-2	TRBJ1-2	NA	CASSYGGTYGYTF	TGTGCCAGCAGCTACGGGGGGACATATGGCTACACCTTC
NA	TRBV5-1	TRBJ1-4	NA	CASSLSGDEKLFF	TGCGCCAGCAGCTTGTCGGGGGATGAAAAACTGTTTTTT
NA	TRBV15	TRBJ1-5	NA	CATSRDPQGWNGNQPQHF	TGTGCCACCAGCAGAGACCCGCAGGGGTGGAATGGCAATCAGCCCCAGCATTTT
TRBD2	TRBV6-2/TRBV6-3	TRBJ2-1	NA	CASSRYLAGGPSYNEQFF	TGTGCCAGCAGCCGTTATTTAGCGGGAGGGCCCTCCTACAATGAGCAGTTCTTC
NA	TRBV4-2	TRBJ2-7	once	CASSQVIDSFSYEQYF	TGTGCCAGCAGCCAAGTTATCGACAGCTTTTCCTACGAGCAGTACTTC
TRBD1	TRBV7-9	TRBJ1-2	few	CASSPSAGQGKGYTF	TGTGCCAGCAGCCCAAGTGCTGGACAGGGTAAAGGCTACACCTTC
NA	TRBV11-2	TRBJ2-3	NA	CASSPWGVSGGSTDTQYF	TGTGCCAGCAGTCCATGGGGGGTGTCGGGTGGGTCCACAGATACGCAGTATTTT